This TCR beta chain was profiled in a study of T cell responses to AZD1222 COVID-19 vaccine. Clones were read by immunoSEQ multiplex PCR, and TCRdb kept only the in-frame ones, dropping some. The sample comprises hundreds of thousands of clones, almost 95% of which are singletons, and less than 0.6% rests with the top ten. The CDR3 has 17 amino acids. Trimming stripped 7 bases from V and 0 bases from J, with 19 bases between. The germline V gene encodes CDR1 LNHDA and CDR2 SQIVND (reference sequence). This specimen was peripheral blood, taken 28 days after the second AZD1222 dose. This sequence originates from an adult who received the AZD1222 COVID-19 vaccine. This chain joins TRBV19 and TRBJ1-3, with D perhaps matching TRBD1 (5 bases). The CDR3 coding sequence is TGTGCCAGTAAAGGGGCCCCGGGACGAAACTCTGGAAACACCATATATTTT. This translates into CASKGAPGRNSGNTIYF.